The 17 T cell receptor beta chains presented below share a single source sample, sequenced in a study of PD-1 blockade in classical Hodgkin lymphoma. Every patient was affected by relapse after autologous stem cell transplantation, while exposure to brentuximab vedotin was not uniform. Generated by immunoSEQ multiplex PCR, the TCRdb table keeps only in-frame clones and is missing some. Of 40,000 or so clones in the sample, more than 85% were seen once. The starting material was peripheral blood mononuclear cells (PBMCs), obtained before the second cycle of nivolumab. These receptors all stem from a human donor with classical Hodgkin lymphoma.

The rearrangement uses TRBV5-4 and TRBJ2-5; 8 bases fit TRBD2. Trimming removed 6 bases from V and 7 bases from J; junction bases left unmatched: 8. Per the germline V gene, CDR1 is SGHNT and CDR2 is YYREEE (reference sequence). The CDR3 extends over 13 amino acids. The chain's CDR3 is CASNYGGAGTQYF. In nucleotides, the CDR3 is TGTGCCAGCAACTACGGGGGGGCCGGGACCCAGTACTTC.

V usage is TRBV29-1 and J usage is TRBJ2-3; 9 bases are a match to TRBD1. The ends lost 6 bases at V and 2 bases at J; junction bases unmatched: 9. Looked up from germline, CDR1 is SQVTM and CDR2 is ANQGSEA. The CDR3 is 15 residues long. The CDR3 is CSVARTGALTDTQYF. Here the CDR3 DNA reads TGCAGCGTCGCTCGGACAGGGGCACTCACAGATACGCAGTATTTT.

The V gene is TRBV4-2, the J gene TRBJ1-3; weak D call: TRBD1 (5 bases). The length of the CDR3 is 15 residues. In germline, CDR1 is LGHNA, CDR2 YNFKEQ. V lost 0 bases and J lost 3, with 9 bases in between. This CDR3 reads CASSQDGGFGNTIYF. CDR3 in DNA: TGTGCCAGCAGCCAAGACGGGGGATTTGGAAACACCATATATTTT.

The chain is built from TRBV7-2 and TRBJ1-6, with 10 bases identical to TRBD1. Germline V gene lookup returns CDR1 SGHTA and CDR2 FQGNSA. The ends lost 4 bases at V and 7 bases at J; junction bases unmatched: 7. The CDR3 has 16 residues. This CDR3 reads CASSSGQGKLNSPLHF. The CDR3 nucleotides read TGTGCCAGCAGCTCGGGACAGGGGAAATTAAATTCACCCCTCCACTTT. The full variable domain, in which reference TRBV7-2 and TRBJ1-6 provide the parts outside the CDR3, is GAGVSQSPSNKVTEKGKDVELRCDPISGHTALYWYRQSLGQGLEFLIYFQGNSAPDKSGLPSDRFSAERTGGSVSTLTIQRTQQEDSAVYLCASSSGQGKLNSPLHFGNGTRLTVT.

This clone has only one observation. The CDR3 sequence: CASSARDSGWQFF. For the CDR3, the DNA is TGTGCCAGTAGTGCCAGGGACAGCGGCTGGCAGTTCTTC. V gene TRBV19 combines with J gene TRBJ2-1; 7 nucleotides match TRBD1. Per germline, CDR1 LNHDA and CDR2 SQIVND (reference sequence). The CDR3 consists of 13 residues. V dropped 5 bases and J dropped 12; count of bases not matched to a gene: 10.

CDR3 sequence: CASSFGGASSYEQYF. The CDR3 region has the DNA TGCGCCAGCAGCTTTGGGGGGGCGAGCTCCTACGAGCAGTACTTC. The chain couples TRBV5-1 to TRBJ2-7, with D perhaps matching TRBD2 (7 bases). Between the trimmed V and J ends, which lost 2 bases and 0 bases, there was a span of 12 bases. CDR3 size: 15 residues. Germline V gives CDR1 SGHRS, CDR2 YFSETQ.

V usage is TRBV6-5 and J usage is TRBJ2-7; 10 bases fit TRBD1. The CDR3 extends over 13 amino acids. Trimming took 4 bases from V and 6 from J; bases not matched to a gene: 3. CDR1 and CDR2 from the germline V gene are MNHEY and SVGAGI. Here the CDR3 reads CASSWGTGVEQYF. The CDR3 DNA follows: TGTGCCAGCAGTTGGGGGACAGGGGTCGAGCAGTACTTC.

V gene TRBV9 combines with J gene TRBJ2-2, with 8 bases lining up with TRBD1. Trimming removed 0 bases from V and 2 bases from J; junction bases left unmatched: 3. From germline, CDR1 is SGDLS and CDR2 YYNGEE. The CDR3 spans 16 residues. Here the CDR3 DNA reads TGTGCCAGCAGCGTAGCGACAGGGGCCAACACCGGGGAGCTGTTTTTT. Its protein product is CASSVATGANTGELFF.

V and J are TRBV29-1 and TRBJ1-2; 9 positions match TRBD1. Losses at the gene ends were 2 bases for V and 7 bases for J; bases not matched to a gene: 8. Per germline, CDR1 SQVTM and CDR2 ANQGSEA. The CDR3 consists of 14 residues. The CDR3 is CSVESVQGARGYTF. CDR3 sequence (DNA): TGCAGCGTTGAATCTGTACAGGGGGCCCGTGGCTACACCTTC.

The chain couples TRBV4-2 to TRBJ2-4; 9 bases agree with TRBD2. V shed 4 bases, J shed 5 bases, and the junction held 21 bases outside the gene matches. Germline CDR1 is LGHNA and CDR2 is YNFKEQ. The CDR3 covers 20 residues. This CDR3 is CASSPSMGRGGRLTQNIQYF. The CDR3 DNA sequence: TGTGCCAGCAGCCCCTCGATGGGGCGGGGGGGCCGGTTGACCCAAAACATTCAGTACTTC.

This clone turned up a few times. In nucleotides, the CDR3 is TGTGCCAGCAGCCAAGAACGAGTTGGGCCGGGAAGGCTTAGCTCTGGAAACACCATATATTTT. Translating gives CASSQERVGPGRLSSGNTIYF. The chain combines TRBV4-2 with TRBJ1-3, with D unclear. The CDR3 consists of 21 residues. Per germline, CDR1 LGHNA and CDR2 YNFKEQ. V was clipped by 0 bases and J by 0 bases, with 24 bases between them.

This clone was seen just once. The rearrangement links TRBV27 to TRBJ2-2; D is unclear. V was trimmed by 6 bases and J by 4 bases, leaving 9 bases between them. The CDR3 loop spans 13 amino acids. Germline CDR1 MNHEY, CDR2 SMNVEV (reference sequence). The CDR3 reads CASRGWGTGELFF. In nucleotides, the CDR3 is TGTGCCAGCAGGGGTTGGGGCACCGGGGAGCTGTTTTTT.

The chain carries TRBV5-1 and TRBJ2-7, with D tentatively TRBD1 (5 bases). Germline lookup yields CDR1 SGHRS and CDR2 YFSETQ. The CDR3 runs 14 residues. The V end lost 0 bases, the J end lost 5 bases, and 12 bases lay between the germline ends. The CDR3 reads CASSLGGPDHEQYF. Here the CDR3 DNA reads TGCGCCAGCAGCTTGGGGGGCCCAGACCACGAGCAGTACTTC.

J is TRBJ1-2 and V is TRBV5-1, with 7 bases fitting TRBD1. V dropped 5 bases and J dropped 8; count of bases not matched to a gene: 6. Germline-derived CDR1 and CDR2 are SGHRS and YFSETQ. The CDR3 is 12 amino acids. In DNA form, the CDR3 reads TGCGCCAGCAGGACAGGGAACGAGGGCTACACCTTC. It codes for CASRTGNEGYTF.

This chain connects TRBV20-1 to TRBJ2-7, with 9 bases aligning to TRBD2. The germline CDR1 and CDR2 sequences are DFQATT and SNEGSKA (reference sequence). Germline trimming cut 4 bases from V and 13 bases from J; bases unmatched to any gene: 8. This CDR3 spans 11 amino acids. The DNA of the CDR3 is TGCAGTGCTACACTTAGCGGGAGACCTTACTTC. Its protein is CSATLSGRPYF.

The chain is built from TRBV28 and TRBJ2-7; D tentatively reads TRBD1 or TRBD2 (5 bases each). The CDR3 contains 15 residues. V shed 4 bases and J shed 3 bases, with 16 bases lying between them. Germline lookup yields CDR1 MDHEN and CDR2 SYDVKM. The CDR3 nucleotides are TGTGCCAGCAGTTCTAGCCTCAGGGAAATCTACGAGCAGTACTTC. Residues: CASSSSLREIYEQYF. The full variable domain, with the rest looked up from reference TRBV28 and TRBJ2-7, is DVKVTQSSRYLVKRTGEKVFLECVQDMDHENMFWYRQDPGLGLRLIYFSYDVKMKEKGDIPEGYSVSREKKERFSLILESASTNQTSMYLCASSSSLREIYEQYFGPGTRLTVT.

This clone was detected a few times. This chain connects TRBV10-3 to TRBJ2-5, with 13 positions matching TRBD2. The CDR3 has 16 amino acids. Germline V CDR1 and CDR2: ENHRY, SYGVKD. Trimming took 10 bases from V and 7 from J; bases not matched to a gene: 15. The CDR3 DNA sequence: TGTGCCACCCTAGCCATACTAGCGGGGGGGAGCGGGACCCAGTACTTC. Translation: CATLAILAGGSGTQYF.